The 17 T cell receptor beta chains in this list originate from one sample, sequenced in a study of T cell repertoires in cytomegalovirus infection. MiXCR, applied by TCRdb to the reads, yields one record per CDR3 protein. The sample holds roughly 500,000 distinct CDR3 sequences, about 11% seen once. Sequencing was performed on PBMCs. The receptors stem from a human donor in good health (CMV status not recorded). Some clones in this sample may be carry-over from other donors' samples.

In this sample, this clonotype turned up many times. The chain's CDR3 is CASSLLGRGRDNEQFF. DNA for the CDR3: TGTGCCAGCAGTTTATTAGGGAGGGGTCGGGACAATGAGCAGTTCTTC. The V and J genes are TRBV12-3 or TRBV12-4 and TRBJ2-1, with TRBD2 matching over 7 bases. The V segment lost 2 bases and the J segment 5 bases; nucleotides outside the gene matches: 9. The CDR3 runs to 16 residues.

This clonotype was recorded at least ten times. J is TRBJ1-4 and V is TRBV12-3 or TRBV12-4; unclear D gene. The V gene lost 3 bases and the J gene lost 10 bases, with 6 bases spanning the gap. The length of the CDR3 is 11 residues. This CDR3 is CASSLGGKLFF. The DNA for the CDR3 is TGTGCCAGCAGTTTGGGCGGAAAACTGTTTTTT.

The genes are TRBV18 and TRBJ1-1; perhaps TRBD1 as D (5 bases). Trimming took 5 bases from V and 0 from J, leaving 19 bases between them. The germline gives CDR1 KGHSH, CDR2 LQKENI. There are 17 residues in the CDR3. The CDR3 DNA follows: TGTGCCAGCTCAACTTCCTCAGGGTTGGGGTTGAACACTGAAGCTTTCTTT. It codes for CASSTSSGLGLNTEAFF.

This clonotype has a count of ten or more. V and J are TRBV5-4 and TRBJ2-2; the D gene is possibly TRBD2 (6 bases). The V gene lost 2 bases and the J gene lost 3 bases, with 14 bases spanning the gap. CDR1 and CDR2 from the germline V gene are SGHNT and YYREEE (reference sequence). The CDR3 spans 16 residues. As DNA, the CDR3 is TGTGCCAGCAGCTTTCGGGGTAGCGGCTACACCGGGGAGCTGTTTTTT. This sequence encodes CASSFRGSGYTGELFF.

This clonotype appeared many times. J is TRBJ1-1 and V is TRBV28, with D possibly matching TRBD1 (6 bases). The CDR3 is 17 amino acids. From germline, CDR1 is MDHEN and CDR2 SYDVKM. V lost 0 bases and J lost 4, with 18 bases in between. The CDR3 is CASSLWGDLGGGTEAFF. The CDR3 DNA reads TGTGCCAGCAGTTTATGGGGGGACTTAGGGGGTGGCACTGAAGCTTTCTTT.

This rearrangement joins TRBV19 to TRBJ1-1; D is unclear. CDR3 length equals 15 residues. Germline V gene sequence: CDR1 LNHDA, CDR2 SQIVND (reference sequence). The ends were cut back, 7 bases at V and 1 base at J, with 16 bases in the middle. The CDR3 sequence: CASIQNPGGNTEAFF. CDR3 DNA: TGTGCCAGTATTCAAAATCCGGGTGGGAACACTGAAGCTTTCTTT.

There are many counts of this clonotype. J is TRBJ2-3 and V is TRBV5-1; 7 nucleotides agree with TRBD2. Looked up from germline, CDR1 is SGHRS and CDR2 is YFSETQ. The CDR3 totals 13 residues. Trimming at V came to 5 bases and at J to 3 bases, leaving 3 bases not matched to a gene. CDR3 sequence reads: CASRRESTDTQYF. The DNA for the CDR3 is TGCGCCAGCAGGCGGGAGAGTACAGATACGCAGTATTTT.

Only a few counts were recorded for this clonotype. The chain employs TRBV19 and TRBJ1-5; 11 bases are shared with TRBD1. The CDR3 runs 17 residues. Germline V gene data show CDR1 as LNHDA and CDR2 as SQIVND (reference sequence). After removal of 6 bases from V and 2 bases from J, the junction contained 9 bases not matched to a gene. CDR3 sequence: CASSPDRGRRGNQPQHF. DNA for the CDR3: TGTGCCAGTAGCCCGGACAGGGGGCGCAGAGGCAATCAGCCCCAGCATTTT.

This clonotype turned up a few times. The chain recombines TRBV9 with TRBJ2-7, with TRBD2 matching over 8 bases. Germline V gene sequence: CDR1 SGDLS, CDR2 YYNGEE. Germline trimming cut 3 bases from V and 3 bases from J; bases unmatched to any gene: 8. The CDR3 has 15 amino acids. The CDR3 region has the DNA TGTGCCAGCAGCGAGACGCTAGCGGGCGTCTACGAGCAGTACTTC. This encodes CASSETLAGVYEQYF. The whole variable domain, remainder taken from reference TRBV9 and TRBJ2-7, is DSGVTQTPKHLITATGQRVTLRCSPRSGDLSVYWYQQSLDQGLQFLIQYYNGEERAKGNILERFSAQQFPDLHSELNLSSLELGDSALYFCASSETLAGVYEQYFGPGTRLTVT.

With respect to this clonotype: Given a much more abundant clone one base away, this may be a read error. The chain recombines TRBV28 with TRBJ1-1, with D perhaps TRBD1 (6 bases). CDR3 length: 15 amino acids. The germline CDR1 and CDR2 sequences are MDHEN and SYDVKM. DNA of the CDR3: TGTGTCAGCAGTGGCCGCACAGGGTTGGGAAGAAAGGCTTTCTTT. It is translated as CVSSGRTGLGRKAFF.

Only a few counts were recorded for this clonotype. The V and J genes are TRBV5-4 and TRBJ2-5; the D gene is possibly TRBD2 (6 bases). The CDR3 contains 15 residues. Trimming pared 4 bases from V and 5 bases from J, leaving 18 bases between. Germline CDR1 and CDR2: SGHNT and YYREEE (reference sequence). The CDR3 is CASSPLTAGRETQYF. Written as DNA, the CDR3 is TGTGCCAGCAGCCCGTTAACCGCGGGAAGGGAGACCCAGTACTTC.

This clonotype was detected many times. CDR3 nucleotide sequence: TGTGCCAGTCGTCGTGGAGGGTCCCTCAATGAGCAGTTCTTC. Amino acids: CASRRGGSLNEQFF. The chain has TRBV7-9 and TRBJ2-1; tentative D call: TRBD2 (6 bases). V was cut by 9 bases and J by 6 bases, with 18 bases left in between. Germline CDR1 SEHNR, CDR2 FQNEAQ (reference sequence). The CDR3 sequence is 14 residues long. The full variable domain, with the rest looked up from reference TRBV7-9 and TRBJ2-1, is DTGVSQNPRHKITKRGQNVTFRCDPISEHNRLYWYRQTLGQGPEFLTYFQNEAQLEKSRLLSDRFSAERPKGSFSTLEIQRTEQGDSAMYLCASRRGGSLNEQFFGPGTRLTVL.

The genes are TRBV20-1 and TRBJ2-1; D is ambiguous. The V end was cut by 6 bases, the J end by 3 bases, with 9 bases between. This CDR3 contains 12 residues. The germline V gene has CDR1 DFQATT and CDR2 SNEGSKA (reference sequence). CDR3 nucleotides: TGCAGTGCCCCTGGGGTCTACAATGAGCAGTTCTTC. This codes for CSAPGVYNEQFF.

This clonotype was counted at least ten times. This chain uses TRBV2 with TRBJ2-1; 8 bases fit TRBD2. The CDR3 length is 14 residues. The germline CDR1 and CDR2 sequences are SNHLY and FYNNEI. V was clipped by 10 bases and J by 6 bases; unmatched bases: 11. CDR3 in DNA: TGTGCCACCTCCGGGACTAGAAGTTTCAATGAGCAGTTCTTC. This translates into CATSGTRSFNEQFF.

This clonotype has ten or more counts. The rearrangement uses TRBV7-8 and TRBJ2-7; tentative D call: TRBD2 (6 bases). The CDR3 is 14 residues long. Trimming took 1 base from V and 3 from J, leaving 10 bases between them. Germline CDR1 and CDR2: SGHVS and FQNEAQ. CDR3 sequence: CASSLEEGNYEQYF. The CDR3 nucleotides are TGTGCCAGCAGCTTAGAGGAGGGGAACTACGAGCAGTACTTC.

Regarding this clonotype: This may come from a read error, since a much larger clone is one base off. Likely a read error: the CDR3 ends without its conserved phenylalanine or tryptophan. The rearrangement uses TRBV24-1 and TRBJ2-1; the match to TRBD2 covers 8 bases. Germline V gene data show CDR1 as KGHDR and CDR2 as SFDVKD. CDR3 length equals 16 residues. J was trimmed by 6 bases and V by 3 bases; bases with no gene match: 9. The CDR3 region has the DNA TGTGCCACCAGTGATGCGGACGGGAGGGGGGGCAATGAGCAGTTCTCC. It translates to CATSDADGRGGNEQFS.

This clonotype was detected a few times. This may arise from a read error, as a much more abundant clone is one base away. The rearrangement links TRBV7-2 to TRBJ2-1; D is ambiguous. From germline, CDR1 is SGHTA and CDR2 FQGNSA. This CDR3 is built from 13 residues. V lost 1 base to trimming and J lost 2 bases, with 3 bases between them. CDR3 region: CASSLEPYNEQFF. The CDR3 coding sequence is TGTGCCAGCAGCTTAGAGCCCTACAATGAGCAGTTCTTC.